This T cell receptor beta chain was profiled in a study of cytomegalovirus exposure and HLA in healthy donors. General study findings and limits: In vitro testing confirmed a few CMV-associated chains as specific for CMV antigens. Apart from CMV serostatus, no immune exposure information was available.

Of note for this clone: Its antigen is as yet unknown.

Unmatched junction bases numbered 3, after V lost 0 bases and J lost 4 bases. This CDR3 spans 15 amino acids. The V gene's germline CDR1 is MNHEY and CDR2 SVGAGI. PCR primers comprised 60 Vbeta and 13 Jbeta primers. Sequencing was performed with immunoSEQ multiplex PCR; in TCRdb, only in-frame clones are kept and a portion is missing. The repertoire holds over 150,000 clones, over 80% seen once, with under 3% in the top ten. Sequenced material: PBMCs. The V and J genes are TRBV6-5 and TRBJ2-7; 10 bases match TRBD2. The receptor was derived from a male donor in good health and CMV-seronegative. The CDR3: CASSYSSSGGYEQYF. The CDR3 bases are TGTGCCAGCAGTTACTCGTCTAGCGGGGGATACGAGCAGTACTTC.